One sample yielded the 20 T cell receptor beta chains listed below, sequenced in a study of Graves' ophthalmopathy and Graves' hyperthyroidism. RNA transcripts served as template for amplifying TCR beta CDR3 sequences. HTBI-primed RT-PCR formed the first round, and a multiplex PCR formed the second. TCRdb called the multiplex PCR reads again in MiXCR, with one record for every CDR3 protein. The sample includes 360,000 or so distinct CDR3 sequences, around 20% of them seen just once. Sequencing was done on a sample of peripheral blood. The receptors were gathered from a woman younger than 30 with Graves' ophthalmopathy.

This clonotype was seen repeatedly, ten times or more. The CDR3 is CASSSLGVETQYF. The CDR3 region has the DNA TGTGCCAGCAGCTCCCTCGGAGTGGAGACCCAGTACTTC. The chain links TRBV7-2 to TRBJ2-5; D is unresolved. The CDR3 has 13 residues. The germline V gene encodes CDR1 SGHTA and CDR2 FQGNSA. Trimming left V 4 bases short and J 5 bases short, with 11 bases between.

This clonotype was counted at least ten times. The rearrangement joins TRBV15 to TRBJ1-2; 11 nucleotides agree with TRBD1. The CDR3 has 16 residues. The junction had 6 bases not matched to a gene; V was cut back by 5 bases and J by 1 base. Looked up from germline, CDR1 is LNHNV and CDR2 is YYDKDF (reference sequence). CDR3 in amino acids: CATSSRTGGSNYGYTF. The CDR3 DNA reads TGTGCCACCAGCTCCCGGACAGGGGGCAGTAACTATGGCTACACCTTC.

Concerning this clonotype itself: The junction departs from germline at one end; a sequencing error may be responsible. This chain connects TRBV18 to TRBJ2-7; 7 bases align to TRBD1. Germline V gene data show CDR1 as KGHSH and CDR2 as LQKENI. The CDR3 extends over 16 amino acids. The CDR3 spells CASSPVNRGFSYEQHF. The CDR3 coding sequence is TGTGCCAGCTCACCGGTAAACAGGGGATTCTCCTACGAGCAGCACTTC.

The sample holds many counts of this clonotype. The V and J genes are TRBV18 and TRBJ1-5, with D unresolved. Germline V gene data show CDR1 as KGHSH and CDR2 as LQKENI. Trimming took 6 bases from V and 6 from J, leaving 12 bases between them. The CDR3 is made up of 13 amino acids. As DNA, the CDR3 is TGTGCCAGCTCCCCTGGGCCGCTTCAGCCCCAGCATTTT. This codes for CASSPGPLQPQHF.

This clonotype showed up many times. The chain joins TRBV6-2 or TRBV6-3 to TRBJ1-5, with D uncertain. CDR3 size: 13 residues. Germline-derived CDR1 and CDR2 are MNHEY and SVGEGT. Trimming left V 1 base short and J 2 bases short, with 3 bases between. The CDR3 region is CASSYWGNQPQHF. CDR3 in DNA: TGTGCCAGCAGTTACTGGGGCAATCAGCCCCAGCATTTT.

V and J are TRBV28 and TRBJ2-5; 10 bases line up with TRBD1. The CDR3 is 16 residues long. J lost 5 bases, V lost 5 bases, and 11 bases had no gene match. Per the germline V gene, CDR1 is MDHEN and CDR2 is SYDVKM. CDR3 amino acids: CASSLTGTGVQETQYF. The DNA for the CDR3 is TGTGCCAGCAGTCTTACCGGGACAGGGGTCCAGGAGACCCAGTACTTC. The full variable domain, in which reference TRBV28 and TRBJ2-5 provide the parts outside the CDR3, is DVKVTQSSRYLVKRTGEKVFLECVQDMDHENMFWYRQDPGLGLRLIYFSYDVKMKEKGDIPEGYSVSREKKERFSLILESASTNQTSMYLCASSLTGTGVQETQYFGPGTRLLVL.

This clonotype showed up many times. The chain uses TRBV20-1 and TRBJ2-7; D gene ambiguous. Germline V gene lookup returns CDR1 DFQATT and CDR2 SNEGSKA (reference sequence). V was trimmed by 1 base and J by 6 bases, leaving 13 bases between them. The CDR3 extends over 13 amino acids. The CDR3 sequence is CSARGEDGLEQYF. The CDR3 DNA reads TGCAGTGCTAGAGGAGAGGACGGGCTCGAGCAGTACTTC.

There are many counts of this clonotype. This chain's CDR3 is CASSFGRSASLGSYEQYF. CDR3 bases: TGTGCCAGCAGTTTTGGTCGTTCGGCCTCCTTAGGGTCCTACGAGCAGTACTTC. The rearrangement joins TRBV27 to TRBJ2-7; D is undetermined. V was shortened by 3 bases and J by 1 base, with 22 bases between the two germline ends. The germline V gene encodes CDR1 MNHEY and CDR2 SMNVEV (reference sequence). The CDR3 spans 18 residues.

This clonotype was recorded many times. The V gene is TRBV30, the J gene TRBJ1-5; a possible D gene is TRBD1 (5 bases). There are 13 residues in the CDR3. Germline V gene sequence: CDR1 GTSNPN, CDR2 SVGIG (reference sequence). Trimming took off 7 bases at V and 5 bases at J, with 15 bases between the two ends. As DNA, the CDR3 is TGTGCCTCTTCACAGGCGATCGATCAGCCCCAGCATTTT. Translation gives CASSQAIDQPQHF.

This clonotype was detected ten times or more. J is TRBJ2-2 and V is TRBV6-2 or TRBV6-3, with 10 nucleotides matching TRBD1. Losses at the gene ends were 5 bases for V and 1 base for J; bases not matched to a gene: 7. This CDR3 has 17 amino acids. In germline, CDR1 is MNHEY, CDR2 SVGEGT. The chain's CDR3 is CASSPGTGVWNTGELFF. For the CDR3, the DNA is TGTGCCAGCAGTCCCGGGACAGGGGTTTGGAACACCGGGGAGCTGTTTTTT.

V gene TRBV7-9 combines with J gene TRBJ1-2; no clear D gene. The germline V and J ends were trimmed by 4 bases and 0 bases, with 9 bases remaining between them. The CDR3 is 14 amino acids. In germline, CDR1 is SEHNR, CDR2 FQNEAQ (reference sequence). CDR3 region: CASSSSAANYGYTF. CDR3 coding DNA: TGTGCCAGCAGCTCTTCAGCCGCTAACTATGGCTACACCTTC. Based on the CDR3 plus reference TRBV7-9 and TRBJ1-2, the full variable domain is DTGVSQNPRHKITKRGQNVTFRCDPISEHNRLYWYRQTLGQGPEFLTYFQNEAQLEKSRLLSDRFSAERPKGSFSTLEIQRTEQGDSAMYLCASSSSAANYGYTFGSGTRLTVV.

This clonotype was picked up many times. The chain links TRBV28 to TRBJ1-2; D is possibly TRBD1 (6 bases). The V and J ends lost 3 bases and 4 bases respectively, with 12 bases between them. The CDR3 is 14 amino acids. Germline CDR1 and CDR2: MDHEN and SYDVKM. CDR3 sequence: CASSFPPTGYGYTF. The DNA for the CDR3 is TGTGCCAGCAGTTTCCCCCCGACAGGCTATGGCTACACCTTC.

In its sample, this clonotype was seen many times. The rearrangement uses TRBV6-2 or TRBV6-3 and TRBJ2-6, with a possible D match to TRBD2 (5 bases). Trimming pared 2 bases from V and 2 bases from J, leaving 7 bases between. The CDR3 extends over 15 amino acids. CDR1 and CDR2 (germline): MNHEY, SVGEGT. The CDR3 bases are TGTGCCAGCAGTTACGTCGGGGCTGGGGCCAACGTCCTGACTTTC. Translation: CASSYVGAGANVLTF.

This clonotype was seen ten or more times. This chain joins TRBV24-1 and TRBJ1-1; D is uncertain. There are 8 residues in the CDR3. Germline V gene data show CDR1 as KGHDR and CDR2 as SFDVKD. The CDR3 bases are TGTGCTGACACTGAAGCTTTCTTT. It encodes CADTEAFF.

This clonotype was observed at least ten times. The chain uses TRBV12-3 or TRBV12-4 and TRBJ1-1, with D maybe TRBD1 (5 bases). The CDR3 spans 15 residues. Trimming removed 5 bases from V and 3 bases from J, with 16 bases in between. The DNA of the CDR3 is TGTGCCAGCAGTCTAAGGGACGGTTGGCACACTGAAGCTTTCTTT. As protein: CASSLRDGWHTEAFF.

This clonotype was seen at least ten times. The V call is TRBV11-2, the J call TRBJ1-2, with D possibly being TRBD1 (6 bases). This CDR3 has 13 residues. V was cut by 5 bases and J by 6 bases, with 13 bases left in between. The germline CDR1 and CDR2 sequences are SGHAT and FQNNGV. CDR3 bases: TGTGCCAGCAGCCCTCATAGACAGGATGGCTACACCTTC. Protein: CASSPHRQDGYTF.

This clonotype was recorded many times. This chain links TRBV6-2 or TRBV6-3 with TRBJ1-5; D is possibly TRBD1 (6 bases). Trimming pared 8 bases from V and 0 bases from J, leaving 14 bases between. This CDR3 contains 15 residues. Germline V gives CDR1 MNHEY, CDR2 SVGEGT. The CDR3 spells CASGADRYSNQPQHF. Here the CDR3 DNA reads TGTGCCAGCGGGGCCGACAGGTATAGCAATCAGCCCCAGCATTTT.

This clonotype was observed at least ten times. The chain joins TRBV7-3 to TRBJ1-1; D call uncertain. The V end was cut by 5 bases, the J end by 4 bases, with 14 bases between. The CDR3 sequence is 14 residues long. Per the germline V gene, CDR1 is SGHTA and CDR2 is FQGTGA. CDR3 region: CASSPEISSTEAFF. The DNA for the CDR3 is TGTGCCAGCAGCCCCGAGATATCAAGCACTGAAGCTTTCTTT.

This clonotype was seen at least ten times. The genes are TRBV29-1 and TRBJ2-2; D may be TRBD1 or TRBD2 (6 bases each). V was clipped by 6 bases and J by 6 bases, with 17 bases between them. Germline assignment: CDR1 SQVTM and CDR2 ANQGSEA. The CDR3 spans 14 residues. CDR3 in DNA: TGCAGCGTCGCCTGGGGGGCCCCAGCCGGGGAGCTGTTTTTT. It specifies CSVAWGAPAGELFF.

This clonotype was recorded a few times. The chain has TRBV6-1 and TRBJ1-1, with 11 bases matching TRBD1. V gave up 3 bases and J gave up 4 bases; unmatched junction bases: 7. Germline V gene data show CDR1 as MNHNS and CDR2 as SASEGT. This CDR3 comprises 16 residues. DNA for the CDR3: TGTGCCAGCAGTGAGTTAGCCGGGACAGGGGGCACTGAAGCTTTCTTT. Translated, it gives CASSELAGTGGTEAFF.